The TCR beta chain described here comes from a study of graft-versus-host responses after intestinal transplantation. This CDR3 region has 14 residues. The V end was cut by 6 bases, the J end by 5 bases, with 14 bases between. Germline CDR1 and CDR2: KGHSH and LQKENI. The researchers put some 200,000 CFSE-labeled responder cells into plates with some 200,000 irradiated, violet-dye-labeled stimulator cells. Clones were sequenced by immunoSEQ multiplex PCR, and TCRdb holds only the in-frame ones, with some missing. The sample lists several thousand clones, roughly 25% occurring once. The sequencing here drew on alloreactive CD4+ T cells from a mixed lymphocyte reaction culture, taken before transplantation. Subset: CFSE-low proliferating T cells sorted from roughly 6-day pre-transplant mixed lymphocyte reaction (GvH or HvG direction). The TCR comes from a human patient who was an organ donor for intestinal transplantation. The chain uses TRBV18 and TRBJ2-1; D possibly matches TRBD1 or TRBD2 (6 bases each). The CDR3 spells CASSSLGGHNEQFF. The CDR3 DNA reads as TGTGCCAGCTCGAGCCTCGGGGGCCACAATGAGCAGTTCTTC. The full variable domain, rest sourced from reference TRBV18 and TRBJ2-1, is NAGVMQNPRHLVRRRGQEARLRCSPMKGHSHVYWYRQLPEEGLKFMVYLQKENIIDESGMPKERFSAEFPKEGPSILRIQQVVRGDSAAYFCASSSLGGHNEQFFGPGTRLTVL.